Shown below are 19 T cell receptor beta chains from a single sample sequenced in a study of a mutant IDH1 vaccine in newly diagnosed glioma. Assay used: immunoSEQ multiplex PCR; TCRdb lists only in-frame clones, some missing. The table records tens of thousands of clones, 81% of them present only once. Antigens for these TCRs are unknown. Time point meaning: week 35, safety follow-up. Every vaccination contained 300 ug of the mutant IDH1 20-mer peptide and was paired with topical imiquimod. The source material was PBMCs, sampled from a glioma patient whose treatment included an IDH1 peptide vaccine. These receptors all come from a man younger than 40 with glioma.

The chain is built from TRBV6-5 and TRBJ2-2, with D hard to call. The germline V gene has CDR1 MNHEY and CDR2 SVGAGI. This CDR3 region has 12 residues. CDR3 coding DNA: TGTGTTGTACACCCGAACACCGGGGAGCTGTTTTTT. The encoded protein is CVVHPNTGELFF.

This clone was recorded once. This chain joins TRBV5-1 and TRBJ1-2, with 8 bases identical to TRBD1. V lost 2 bases, J lost 8 bases, and 11 bases stayed unmatched. Germline CDR1 is SGHRS and CDR2 is YFSETQ. The CDR3 runs to 15 residues. The CDR3 reads CASSLDPTGVEGYTF. The DNA of the CDR3 is TGCGCCAGCAGCTTAGATCCGACAGGGGTGGAGGGCTACACCTTC.

The chain recombines TRBV2 with TRBJ1-1, with unresolved D. CDR1 is SNHLY, CDR2 FYNNEI, per germline. V lost 6 bases to trimming and J lost 0 bases, with 11 bases between them. There are 14 residues in the CDR3. CDR3 nucleotide sequence: TGTGCCAGCAGCCTTCGGGCCCTGAACACTGAAGCTTTCTTT. It encodes CASSLRALNTEAFF.

The chain links TRBV28 to TRBJ1-2; D is perhaps TRBD1 (5 bases). Germline V lookup: CDR1 MDHEN, CDR2 SYDVKM. V was shortened by 2 bases and J by 5 bases, with 9 bases between the two germline ends. The CDR3 sequence is 13 residues long. CDR3 in amino acids: CASSLGTEYGYTF. DNA for the CDR3: TGTGCCAGCAGTTTAGGGACTGAGTATGGCTACACCTTC.

The chain combines TRBV4-2 with TRBJ2-1, with 10 positions matching TRBD2. This CDR3 comprises 17 residues. Unmatched junction bases numbered 9, after V lost 0 bases and J lost 7 bases. Germline CDR1 is LGHNA and CDR2 is YNFKEQ. Here the CDR3 reads CASSQDSLAGVRNEQFF. The DNA for the CDR3 is TGTGCCAGCAGCCAAGACTCCCTAGCGGGAGTAAGGAATGAGCAGTTCTTC.

The chain uses TRBV6-6 and TRBJ1-5; TRBD1 matches 7 bases. Germline trimming cut 6 bases from V and 2 bases from J; bases unmatched to any gene: 7. The germline gives CDR1 MNHNY, CDR2 SVGAGI (reference sequence). This CDR3 region has 15 residues. The CDR3 region has the DNA TGTGCCAGCAGACTTACAGGGGAGGGCAATCAGCCCCAGCATTTT. Residues: CASRLTGEGNQPQHF.

Remarks on this clone: Additional DNA sequences in this sample encode the identical CDR3. V is TRBV5-4 and J is TRBJ1-1; D is uncertain. Trimming removed 2 bases at V and 2 bases at J, with 1 base between. The CDR3 has 11 amino acids. Germline V gene data show CDR1 as SGHNT and CDR2 as YYREEE (reference sequence). The CDR3 reads CASSLNTEAFF. The CDR3 coding sequence is TGTGCCAGCAGCTTAAACACTGAAGCTTTCTTT. The complete variable domain, with remaining parts taken from reference TRBV5-4 and TRBJ1-1, reads ETGVTQSPTHLIKTRGQQVTLRCSSQSGHNTVSWYQQALGQGPQFIFQYYREEENGRGNFPPRFSGLQFPNYSSELNVNALELDDSALYLCASSLNTEAFFGQGTRLTVV.

This clone appeared a single time. The gene calls are TRBV5-6 and TRBJ1-1, with 8 bases that match TRBD1. The CDR3 has 15 amino acids. J gave up 1 base and V 3 bases, and 5 bases lay outside the gene matches. Germline CDR1 and CDR2: SGHDT and YYEEEE. CDR3 nucleotides: TGTGCCAGCAGCTCCGGGGACAGGAGGAACACTGAAGCTTTCTTT. It encodes CASSSGDRRNTEAFF.

This chain uses TRBV18 with TRBJ2-3; TRBD1 is a possible D gene (5 bases). CDR1 is KGHSH and CDR2 is LQKENI in the germline V gene. The CDR3 extends over 16 amino acids. V gave up 1 base and J gave up 0 bases, with 11 bases separating them. The CDR3 sequence: CASSPLPGPSTDTQYF. CDR3 sequence (DNA): TGTGCCAGCTCACCACTTCCAGGGCCTAGCACAGATACGCAGTATTTT.

The rearrangement uses TRBV5-1 and TRBJ1-3, with D possibly being TRBD1 (6 bases). Deletions cut 0 bases from V and 2 bases from J, with 12 bases between. The CDR3 has 16 residues. Germline lookup yields CDR1 SGHRS and CDR2 YFSETQ. CDR3 residues: CASSLERGATGNTIYF. Written as DNA, the CDR3 is TGCGCCAGCAGCTTGGAGAGGGGGGCGACTGGAAACACCATATATTTT. Full variable domain (remainder filled in from reference TRBV5-1 and TRBJ1-3): KAGVTQTPRYLIKTRGQQVTLSCSPISGHRSVSWYQQTPGQGLQFLFEYFSETQRNKGNFPGRFSGRQFSNSRSEMNVSTLELGDSALYLCASSLERGATGNTIYFGEGSWLTVV.

This CDR3 is CASSESGTSNEQFF. Written as DNA, the CDR3 is TGTGCCAGCAGTGAATCCGGGACTTCCAATGAGCAGTTCTTC. The chain is built from TRBV6-4 and TRBJ2-1, with D possibly matching TRBD2 (6 bases). Germline-derived CDR1 and CDR2 are MRHNA and SNTAGT. Trimming left V 3 bases short and J 6 bases short, with 12 bases between. The length of the CDR3 is 14 residues.

V is TRBV7-9 and J is TRBJ1-3; no clear D. V lost 3 bases and J lost 4, with 7 bases in between. The CDR3 is made up of 13 amino acids. The V gene's germline CDR1 is SEHNR and CDR2 FQNEAQ (reference sequence). CDR3 DNA sequence: TGTGCCAGCAGCTTCGGGGTCGGAAACACCATATATTTT. Its protein product is CASSFGVGNTIYF.

The genes are TRBV11-2 and TRBJ1-3, with D uncertain. From germline, CDR1 is SGHAT and CDR2 FQNNGV. V was cut by 2 bases and J by 3 bases, with 14 bases left in between. This CDR3 region has 16 residues. CDR3 sequence: CASSLNPGNGGNTIYF. The CDR3 DNA is TGTGCCAGCAGCTTAAATCCGGGGAACGGTGGAAACACCATATATTTT.

V is TRBV2 and J is TRBJ2-7; perhaps D is TRBD1 or TRBD2 (5 bases each). Germline V gene sequence: CDR1 SNHLY, CDR2 FYNNEI. V lost 11 bases and J 3 bases, leaving 17 bases between the germline ends. This CDR3 is built from 13 residues. CDR3 amino acids: CAGGRQESYEQYF. The DNA for the CDR3 is TGTGCCGGGGGTAGGCAGGAGAGCTACGAGCAGTACTTC.

The chain recombines TRBV4-1 with TRBJ1-2; 11 bases match TRBD1. The trim removed 1 base at V and 5 bases at J, leaving 6 bases unmatched. The CDR3 sequence is 16 residues long. Germline loops: CDR1 MGHRA, CDR2 YSYEKL. The CDR3 reads CASSQASGTGGYGYTF. Written as DNA, the CDR3 is TGCGCCAGCAGCCAAGCTTCCGGGACAGGGGGATATGGCTACACCTTC.

This clone was seen more than once but under ten times. The chain joins TRBV15 to TRBJ1-1, with D maybe TRBD1 (5 bases). The germline V and J ends were trimmed by 9 bases and 1 base, with 12 bases remaining between them. Germline assignment: CDR1 LNHNV and CDR2 YYDKDF (reference sequence). CDR3 length equals 13 residues. CDR3 nucleotide sequence: TGTGCCACTTGGGGGAGAGAGAACACTGAAGCTTTCTTT. Its translation is CATWGRENTEAFF.

The chain combines TRBV6-5 with TRBJ2-7, with D perhaps assigned TRBD1 or TRBD2 (5 bases each). The germline gives CDR1 MNHEY, CDR2 SVGAGI. This CDR3 contains 16 residues. Trimming removed 2 bases at V and 1 base at J, with 15 bases between. The CDR3 DNA follows: TGTGCCAGCAGTTACACCCTCGGGGCACGGTCCTACGAGCAGTACTTC. Translation: CASSYTLGARSYEQYF.

This CDR3 is CASSEARTSVGYEQYF. The CDR3 nucleotides are TGTGCCAGCAGTGAAGCTCGGACTAGCGTAGGCTACGAGCAGTACTTC. The rearrangement joins TRBV2 to TRBJ2-7; 9 positions match TRBD2. Germline CDR1 and CDR2: SNHLY and FYNNEI. This CDR3 contains 16 residues. Germline trimming cut 0 bases from V and 3 bases from J; bases unmatched to any gene: 6.

J is TRBJ1-2 and V is TRBV14; 8 positions match TRBD1. Trimming cost V 0 bases and J 3 bases; bases outside gene matches: 3. In germline, CDR1 is SGHDN, CDR2 FVKESK. This CDR3 is 15 amino acids long. CDR3 in amino acids: CASSQDRTGYYGYTF. CDR3 bases: TGTGCCAGCAGCCAAGACAGGACAGGGTACTATGGCTACACCTTC.